These 26 T cell receptor beta chains came from one sample sequenced in a study of early T cells in non-severe SARS-CoV-2 infection. TCRdb independently ran MiXCR on the 5' RACE reads; one entry per CDR3 protein. The top ten clones hold roughly a tenth of a sample with about 49,000 distinct CDR3 sequences, 12% of them seen once. Material for sequencing was whole blood. These receptors originate from an adult who was a healthcare worker with PCR-confirmed SARS-CoV-2 infection or an uninfected control (not recorded which).

The sample holds many counts of this clonotype. The chain recombines TRBV7-6 with TRBJ1-3; no definite D call. The germline V gene has CDR1 SGHVS and CDR2 FNYEAQ. This CDR3 has 14 residues. V was clipped by 5 bases and J by 2 bases, with 10 bases between them. This CDR3 reads CASSPLGAGNTIYF. The DNA for the CDR3 is TGTGCCAGCAGCCCATTGGGTGCTGGAAACACCATATATTTT.

The chain uses TRBV12-3 or TRBV12-4 and TRBJ2-5; D tentatively fits TRBD1 or TRBD2 (5 bases each). Between the trimmed V and J ends, which lost 2 bases and 1 base, there was a span of 11 bases. The CDR3 contains 15 residues. The chain's CDR3 is CASSLQGRGQETQYF. The CDR3 bases are TGTGCCAGCAGTTTACAGGGACGGGGCCAAGAGACCCAGTACTTC.

This clonotype was detected many times. The rearrangement links TRBV30 to TRBJ1-1, with D tentatively TRBD1 (5 bases). This CDR3 has 12 amino acids. The germline V gene has CDR1 GTSNPN and CDR2 SVGIG (reference sequence). The germline V and J ends were trimmed by 3 bases and 4 bases, with 9 bases remaining between them. The CDR3: CAWSYRTTEAFF. The CDR3 bases are TGTGCCTGGAGCTACAGGACCACTGAAGCTTTCTTT.

This clonotype was counted between two and nine times. In nucleotides, the CDR3 is TGTGCCAGCATCCAGGGTACTGAAGCTTTCTTT. This gives the protein CASIQGTEAFF. This chain links TRBV6-2 or TRBV6-3 with TRBJ1-1; possibly TRBD1 for D (5 bases). The V gene lost 7 bases and the J gene lost 5 bases, with 8 bases spanning the gap. The CDR3 has 11 residues. Germline lookup yields CDR1 MNHEY and CDR2 SVGEGT.

This clonotype was counted at least ten times. The CDR3: CASSTGQTEKLFF. The CDR3 bases are TGCGCCAGCAGCACCGGACAGACTGAAAAACTGTTTTTT. V is TRBV5-1 and J is TRBJ1-4; D may be TRBD1 (6 bases). Germline V gene lookup returns CDR1 SGHRS and CDR2 YFSETQ. The CDR3 extends over 13 amino acids. Trimming took off 4 bases at V and 7 bases at J, with 11 bases between the two ends.

This clonotype has a count of ten or more. The CDR3 is CASSQGYFLTF. In DNA, the CDR3 is TGTGCCAGCAGCCAAGGGTATTTCCTGACTTTC. The chain joins TRBV3-1 to TRBJ2-6, with D unresolved. Germline V gene data show CDR1 as LGHDT and CDR2 as YNNKEL (reference sequence). This CDR3 is built from 11 residues. Trimming pared 1 base from V and 14 bases from J, leaving 6 bases between.

This chain links TRBV9 with TRBJ1-1; D is possibly TRBD1 (5 bases). The CDR3 spans 16 residues. Germline CDR1 and CDR2: SGDLS and YYNGEE. Trimming left V 3 bases short and J 0 bases short, with 15 bases between. CDR3 in amino acids: CASSGPSLGLNTEAFF. The CDR3 coding sequence is TGTGCCAGCAGCGGGCCCTCTCTGGGGCTGAACACTGAAGCTTTCTTT.

This chain connects TRBV20-1 to TRBJ2-7, with D perhaps matching TRBD1 or TRBD2 (5 bases each). With 6 bases removed from V and 2 bases from J, the gap between germline ends came to 17 bases. Germline CDR1 and CDR2: DFQATT and SNEGSKA (reference sequence). The CDR3 is 14 residues long. The CDR3, as DNA: TGCAGTGCGACCCTCGGGACCCCACCCTACGAGCAGTACTTC. This encodes CSATLGTPPYEQYF.

Only a few counts were recorded for this clonotype. This chain joins TRBV4-1 and TRBJ2-4; TRBD2 matches at 9 bases. Germline V gives CDR1 MGHRA, CDR2 YSYEKL. The CDR3 runs 16 residues. V was clipped by 5 bases and J by 0 bases; unmatched bases: 5. In DNA form, the CDR3 reads TGCGCCAGCAGCAGTTCTAGCGGGGAAGCCAAAAACATTCAGTACTTC. This translates into CASSSSSGEAKNIQYF.

This clonotype appeared a few times. The V call is TRBV27, the J call TRBJ2-7; 9 bases map to TRBD1. Germline trimming cut 5 bases from V and 4 bases from J; bases unmatched to any gene: 9. CDR1 and CDR2 from the germline V gene are MNHEY and SMNVEV (reference sequence). The CDR3 is 15 residues long. CDR3 DNA sequence: TGTGCCAGCAGTGAACCCGGGACAGGGCTTTACGAGCAGTACTTC. Translating it yields CASSEPGTGLYEQYF.

V and J are TRBV28 and TRBJ1-1; the D is unclear. V gave up 1 base and J gave up 2 bases, with 5 bases separating them. Looked up from germline, CDR1 is MDHEN and CDR2 is SYDVKM. CDR3 length equals 13 residues. CDR3 nucleotides: TGTGCCAGCAGTTTATTAGGAAACACTGAAGCTTTCTTT. Protein product: CASSLLGNTEAFF.

This chain uses TRBV29-1 with TRBJ1-5; D possibly corresponds to TRBD1 (5 bases). V lost 7 bases, J lost 5 bases, and 18 bases lay in between. The CDR3 has 14 residues. Germline V gene lookup returns CDR1 SQVTM and CDR2 ANQGSEA. The CDR3 nucleotides are TGCAGCGCCAGAGCGGGGGGACGGGATCAGCCCCAGCATTTT. Protein product: CSARAGGRDQPQHF.

This clonotype has a handful of counts. The V call is TRBV4-1, the J call TRBJ2-1; D uncertain. The CDR3 runs to 16 residues. Germline V gene sequence: CDR1 MGHRA, CDR2 YSYEKL. The V and J ends lost 3 bases and 2 bases respectively, with 14 bases between them. The CDR3 here is CASSHVDLVTYNEQFF. Here the CDR3 DNA reads TGCGCCAGCAGCCACGTTGACCTGGTTACCTACAATGAGCAGTTCTTC.

This clonotype has more than one count but fewer than ten. This rearrangement joins TRBV29-1 to TRBJ1-2; D gene unclear. Germline V gene lookup returns CDR1 SQVTM and CDR2 ANQGSEA. Trimming left V 6 bases short and J 4 bases short, with 9 bases between. The CDR3 loop spans 11 amino acids. As DNA, the CDR3 is TGCAGCGTCGGAGAAAGCTATGGCTACACCTTC. It specifies CSVGESYGYTF. The whole variable domain, filled in from reference TRBV29-1 and TRBJ1-2, reads SAVISQKPSRDICQRGTSLTIQCQVDSQVTMMFWYRQQPGQSLTLIATANQGSEATYESGFVIDKFPISRPNLTFSTLTVSNMSPEDSSIYLCSVGESYGYTFGSGTRLTVV.

This chain joins TRBV13 and TRBJ2-1; 10 bases fit TRBD1. Per germline, CDR1 PRHDT and CDR2 FYEKMQ (reference sequence). The V segment lost 2 bases and the J segment 5 bases; nucleotides outside the gene matches: 6. This CDR3 is built from 16 residues. This CDR3 reads CASSLLGDRGHNEQFF. The CDR3 DNA reads as TGTGCCAGCAGCTTACTAGGGGACAGGGGCCACAATGAGCAGTTCTTC.

This clonotype was detected only a few times. The V and J genes are TRBV21-1 and TRBJ2-3; no DNA check was done on the table's D call, TRBD1. TRBV21-1 is deemed a pseudogene. The length of the CDR3 is 17 residues. CDR3 sequence reads: CASSLDPGQGLEDTQYF. CDR3 bases: TGTGCCAGCAGCCTGGATCCGGGACAGGGTCTGGAAGATACGCAGTATTTT.

This clonotype was seen a few times. This chain uses TRBV5-5 with TRBJ1-5, with 9 nucleotides matching TRBD1. This CDR3 has 15 amino acids. Germline CDR1 and CDR2: SGHKS and YYEKEE (reference sequence). Unmatched junction bases numbered 9, after V lost 4 bases and J lost 7 bases. CDR3 nucleotide sequence: TGTGCCAGCAGCAATATACCGGGACAGGGCCAGCCCCAGCATTTT. Protein product: CASSNIPGQGQPQHF.

In this sample, this clonotype turned up many times. This chain links TRBV28 with TRBJ1-1, with D possibly being TRBD1 (5 bases). Germline V gene sequence: CDR1 MDHEN, CDR2 SYDVKM. V gave up 4 bases and J gave up 7 bases, with 16 bases separating them. The CDR3 is 14 amino acids. Written as DNA, the CDR3 is TGTGCCAGCAGTTCGAGGTCATGGGGCCTTGAAGCTTTCTTT. This gives the protein CASSSRSWGLEAFF.

This clonotype was seen many times. This sequence joins TRBV6-5 and TRBJ2-3, with D tentatively TRBD2 (6 bases). CDR1 is MNHEY, CDR2 SVGAGI, per germline. There are 16 residues in the CDR3. The V gene lost 3 bases and the J gene lost 3 bases, with 16 bases spanning the gap. The chain's CDR3 is CASSYGGAGTTDTQYF. The CDR3 bases are TGTGCCAGCAGTTATGGCGGGGCGGGAACAACAGATACGCAGTATTTT.

This clonotype was detected many times. V and J are TRBV29-1 and TRBJ1-3; a weak D match, TRBD1 (5 bases). The CDR3 sequence is 13 residues long. The germline V and J ends were trimmed by 2 bases and 3 bases, with 8 bases remaining between them. Germline V gene data show CDR1 as SQVTM and CDR2 as ANQGSEA. CDR3 DNA sequence: TGCAGCGTTGAAAAAGGGGTTGGAAACACCATATATTTT. Its translation: CSVEKGVGNTIYF.

This clonotype was recorded many times. V gene TRBV7-3 combines with J gene TRBJ1-5; the D gene is possibly TRBD1 (5 bases). CDR3 length: 15 amino acids. Deletions cut 8 bases from V and 4 bases from J, with 18 bases between. CDR1 and CDR2 (germline): SGHTA, FQGTGA. The CDR3 spells CASEGSGVQNQPQHF. CDR3 sequence (DNA): TGTGCCAGCGAGGGGAGCGGGGTCCAAAATCAGCCCCAGCATTTT.

This clonotype was seen at least ten times. The chain carries TRBV12-3 or TRBV12-4 and TRBJ2-7; D gene unclear. Trimming left V 4 bases short and J 0 bases short, with 10 bases between. The CDR3 length is 14 residues. DNA of the CDR3: TGTGCCAGCAGTTCGGACGGCTACTCCTACGAGCAGTACTTC. The encoded protein is CASSSDGYSYEQYF.

This sequence joins TRBV10-2 and TRBJ2-5; tentative D call: TRBD2 (5 bases). The CDR3 extends over 12 amino acids. From germline, CDR1 is WSHSY and CDR2 SAAADI. V was trimmed by 10 bases and J by 2 bases, leaving 11 bases between them. The CDR3 region has the DNA TGCGCCACCTCGACTACACAAGAGACCCAGTACTTC. Protein sequence: CATSTTQETQYF.

The table lists this clonotype with many counts. The chain couples TRBV6-5 to TRBJ2-1, with 12 bases identical to TRBD2. After removal of 5 bases from V and 9 bases from J, the junction contained 8 bases not matched to a gene. The CDR3 has 15 residues. Germline CDR1 reads MNHEY; CDR2 reads SVGAGI. CDR3 loop: CASSTTSGSDGEQFF. The CDR3 bases are TGTGCCAGCAGTACGACTAGCGGGAGTGACGGTGAGCAGTTCTTC.

This clonotype was counted many times. This chain joins TRBV10-3 and TRBJ2-1; the D is unclear. Trimming took off 3 bases at V and 8 bases at J, with 11 bases between the two ends. This CDR3 is 13 amino acids long. Germline V CDR1 and CDR2: ENHRY, SYGVKD. The CDR3 bases are TGTGCCATCAGTGATTCCAGCGTCGATGAGCAGTTCTTC. Its protein is CAISDSSVDEQFF.

This clonotype was detected many times. V and J are TRBV11-1 and TRBJ1-5, with D uncertain. The CDR3 extends over 13 amino acids. Germline V gives CDR1 SGHAT, CDR2 FQDESV (reference sequence). The V gene lost 3 bases and the J gene lost 3 bases, with 6 bases spanning the gap. CDR3 in amino acids: CASSLQPNQPQHF. The CDR3 DNA is TGTGCCAGCAGCTTGCAGCCCAATCAGCCCCAGCATTTT.